The entry that follows covers one TCR beta chain sequence. A sample-barcoded 5' primer and a J-beta primer mix were used in a second PCR of about 6 to 11 cycles. TCRdb reprocessed the 5' RACE reads with MiXCR, giving one entry per CDR3 protein. The data contain 800,000 to 950,000 distinct CDR3 sequences, 25% to 30% of them singletons. These data are taken from a study of blood T cells in healthy people across ages. These data were also reused for a study on T cells of mothers and their children. That work adds: Among related mother-child pairs, overlap was slightly higher than in unrelated pairs, though not significantly.

The sequenced sample consisted of blood. This receptor was identified in a woman aged 40-49 years in good health.

The CDR3 DNA sequence: TGTGCCAGCATCCAACTCCGGGACCCAACAGATACGCAGTATTTT. It yields the protein CASIQLRDPTDTQYF. V and J are TRBV27 and TRBJ2-3; D may be TRBD1 or TRBD2 (5 bases each). The CDR3 consists of 15 residues. V lost 7 bases to trimming and J lost 3 bases, with 17 bases between them. Germline lookup yields CDR1 MNHEY and CDR2 SMNVEV (reference sequence).